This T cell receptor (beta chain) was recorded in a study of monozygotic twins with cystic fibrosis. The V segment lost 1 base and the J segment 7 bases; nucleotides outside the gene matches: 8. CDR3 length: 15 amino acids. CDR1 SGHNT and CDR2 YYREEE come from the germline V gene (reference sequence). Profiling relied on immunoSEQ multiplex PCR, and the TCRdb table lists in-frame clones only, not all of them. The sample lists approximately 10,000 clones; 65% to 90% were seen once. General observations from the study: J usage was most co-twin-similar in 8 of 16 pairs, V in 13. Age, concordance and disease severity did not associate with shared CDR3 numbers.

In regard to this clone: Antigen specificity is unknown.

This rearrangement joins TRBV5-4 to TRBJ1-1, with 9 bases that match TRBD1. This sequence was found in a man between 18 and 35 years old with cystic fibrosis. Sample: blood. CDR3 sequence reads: CASSLSARTGDEAFF. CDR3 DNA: TGTGCCAGCAGCTTGAGTGCAAGGACAGGGGATGAAGCTTTCTTT. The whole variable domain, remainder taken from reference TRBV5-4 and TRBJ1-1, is ETGVTQSPTHLIKTRGQQVTLRCSSQSGHNTVSWYQQALGQGPQFIFQYYREEENGRGNFPPRFSGLQFPNYSSELNVNALELDDSALYLCASSLSARTGDEAFFGQGTRLTVV.